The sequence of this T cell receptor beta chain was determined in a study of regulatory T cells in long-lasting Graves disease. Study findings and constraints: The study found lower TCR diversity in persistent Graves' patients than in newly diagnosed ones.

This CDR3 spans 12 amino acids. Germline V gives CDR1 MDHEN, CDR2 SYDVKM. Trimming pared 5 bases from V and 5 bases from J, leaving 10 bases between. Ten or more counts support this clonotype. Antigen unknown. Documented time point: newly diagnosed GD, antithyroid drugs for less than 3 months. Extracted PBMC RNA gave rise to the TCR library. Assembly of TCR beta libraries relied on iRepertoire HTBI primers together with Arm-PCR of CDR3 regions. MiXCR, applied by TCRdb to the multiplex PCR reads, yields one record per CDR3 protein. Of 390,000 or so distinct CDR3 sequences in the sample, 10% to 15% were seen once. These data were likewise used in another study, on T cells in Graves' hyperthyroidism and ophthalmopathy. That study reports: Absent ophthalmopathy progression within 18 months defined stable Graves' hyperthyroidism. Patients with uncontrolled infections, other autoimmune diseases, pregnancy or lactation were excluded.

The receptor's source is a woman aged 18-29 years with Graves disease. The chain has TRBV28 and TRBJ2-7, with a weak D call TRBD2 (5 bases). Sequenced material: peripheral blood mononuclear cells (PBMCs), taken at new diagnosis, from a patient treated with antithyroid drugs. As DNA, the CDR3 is TGTGCCAGCAGTGCTTACGGGAACGAGCAGTACGTC. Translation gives CASSAYGNEQYV.